This entry features one T cell receptor (beta chain) sequence. The antigen is undetermined. MiXCR was run by TCRdb on the PCR reads, yielding one entry per CDR3 protein. This sample has approximately 100,000 distinct CDR3 sequences, with over 30% found just once. The data derive from a study of molecular identifiers for immune sequencing clone quantification. Whole-study findings and limits: Even with more than 950,000 naive cells present, spiked Jurkat TCR RNA from one cell was reportedly detectable.

The CDR3 covers 16 residues. The sequence came from a human donor in good health. Some libraries in this study had Jurkat cell RNA spiked in. The chain combines TRBV12-1 with TRBJ2-3; TRBD1, the D gene given by the table, was not confirmed from the DNA. TRBV12-1 counts as a pseudogene. The sequencing sample was made of naive CD8+ T cells from blood, with Jurkat cell RNA spiked in. Subset given: FACS-sorted CD8+CD4-CCR7+CD45RA+ naive T cells. In DNA, the CDR3 is TGTGCCAGCAGCTTTGAAAACAGGGGAGTCACAGATACGCAGTATTTT. It codes for CASSFENRGVTDTQYF.